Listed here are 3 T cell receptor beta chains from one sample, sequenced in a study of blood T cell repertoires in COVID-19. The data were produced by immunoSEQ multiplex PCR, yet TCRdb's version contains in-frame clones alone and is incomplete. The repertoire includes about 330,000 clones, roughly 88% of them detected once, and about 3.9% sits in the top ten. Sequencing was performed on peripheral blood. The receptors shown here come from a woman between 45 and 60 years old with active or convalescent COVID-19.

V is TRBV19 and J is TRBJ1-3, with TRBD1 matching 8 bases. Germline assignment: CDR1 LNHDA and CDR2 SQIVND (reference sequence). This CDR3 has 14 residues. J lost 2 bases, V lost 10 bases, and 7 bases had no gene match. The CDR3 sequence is CATGQGMTGNTIYF. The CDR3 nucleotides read TGTGCCACCGGACAGGGAATGACTGGAAACACCATATATTTT.

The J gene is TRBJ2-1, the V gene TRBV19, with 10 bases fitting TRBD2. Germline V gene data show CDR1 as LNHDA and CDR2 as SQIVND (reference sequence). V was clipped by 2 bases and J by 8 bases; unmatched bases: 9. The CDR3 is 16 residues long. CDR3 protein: CASSIYPSGSSDEQFF. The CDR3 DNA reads TGTGCCAGTAGTATATACCCTAGCGGGAGTTCGGATGAGCAGTTCTTC.

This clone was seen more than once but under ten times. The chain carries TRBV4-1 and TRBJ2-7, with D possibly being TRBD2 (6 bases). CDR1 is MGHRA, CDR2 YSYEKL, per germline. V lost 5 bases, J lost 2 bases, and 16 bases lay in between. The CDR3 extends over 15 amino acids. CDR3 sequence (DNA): TGCGCCAGCAGCTACCTAGCGCGCAGAACCTACGAGCAGTACTTC. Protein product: CASSYLARRTYEQYF.